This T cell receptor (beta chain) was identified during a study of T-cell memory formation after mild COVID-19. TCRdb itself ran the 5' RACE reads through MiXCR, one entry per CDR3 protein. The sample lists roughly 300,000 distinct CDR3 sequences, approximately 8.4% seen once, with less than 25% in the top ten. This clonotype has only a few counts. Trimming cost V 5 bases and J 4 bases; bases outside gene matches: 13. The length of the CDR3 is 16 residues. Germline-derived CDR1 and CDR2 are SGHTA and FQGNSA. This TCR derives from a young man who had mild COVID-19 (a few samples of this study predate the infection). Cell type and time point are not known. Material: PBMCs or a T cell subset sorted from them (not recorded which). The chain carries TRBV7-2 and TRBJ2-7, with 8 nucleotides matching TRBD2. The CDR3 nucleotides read TGTGCCAGCAGCGCCGCCCGGGGGGGTCTCGTTTACGAGCAGTACTTC. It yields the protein CASSAARGGLVYEQYF.